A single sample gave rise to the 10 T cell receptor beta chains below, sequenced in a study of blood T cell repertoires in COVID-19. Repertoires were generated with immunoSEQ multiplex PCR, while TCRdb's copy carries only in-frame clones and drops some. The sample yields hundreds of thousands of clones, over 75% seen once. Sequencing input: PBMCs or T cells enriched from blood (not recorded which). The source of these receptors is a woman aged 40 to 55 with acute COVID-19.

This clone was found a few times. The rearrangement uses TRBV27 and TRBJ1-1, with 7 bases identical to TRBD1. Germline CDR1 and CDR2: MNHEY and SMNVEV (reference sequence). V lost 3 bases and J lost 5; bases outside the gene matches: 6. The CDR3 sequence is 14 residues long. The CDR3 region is CASSFGQGGTEAFF. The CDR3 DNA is TGTGCCAGCAGTTTTGGGCAGGGGGGTACTGAAGCTTTCTTT.

The CDR3 sequence is CASSLAPQDSYEQYF. The CDR3, as DNA: TGCGCCAGCAGCTTGGCTCCACAGGACTCCTACGAGCAGTACTTC. The chain links TRBV5-1 to TRBJ2-7, with D maybe TRBD1 (5 bases). In germline, CDR1 is SGHRS, CDR2 YFSETQ. The CDR3 sequence is 15 residues long. Trimming took 0 bases from V and 0 from J, leaving 10 bases between them. Full variable domain (remainder filled in from reference TRBV5-1 and TRBJ2-7): KAGVTQTPRYLIKTRGQQVTLSCSPISGHRSVSWYQQTPGQGLQFLFEYFSETQRNKGNFPGRFSGRQFSNSRSEMNVSTLELGDSALYLCASSLAPQDSYEQYFGPGTRLTVT.

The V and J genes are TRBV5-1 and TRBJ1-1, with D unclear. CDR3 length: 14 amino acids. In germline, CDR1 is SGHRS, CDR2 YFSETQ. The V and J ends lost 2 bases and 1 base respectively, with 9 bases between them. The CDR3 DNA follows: TGCGCCAGCAGCTTCGCGGGGAGGAACACTGAAGCTTTCTTT. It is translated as CASSFAGRNTEAFF.

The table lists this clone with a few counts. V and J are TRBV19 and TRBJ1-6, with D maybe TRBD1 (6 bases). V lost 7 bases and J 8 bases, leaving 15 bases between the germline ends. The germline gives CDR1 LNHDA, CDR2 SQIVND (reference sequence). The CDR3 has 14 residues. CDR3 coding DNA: TGTGCCAGTACCGAGGGGGAGAGGCATTCACCCCTCCACTTT. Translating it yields CASTEGERHSPLHF.

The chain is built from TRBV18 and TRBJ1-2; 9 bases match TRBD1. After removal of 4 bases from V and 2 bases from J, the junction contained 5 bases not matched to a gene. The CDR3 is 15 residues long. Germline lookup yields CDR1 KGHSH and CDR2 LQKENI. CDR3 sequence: CASSQRDRENYGYTF. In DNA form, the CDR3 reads TGTGCCAGCTCACAACGGGACAGGGAAAACTATGGCTACACCTTC.

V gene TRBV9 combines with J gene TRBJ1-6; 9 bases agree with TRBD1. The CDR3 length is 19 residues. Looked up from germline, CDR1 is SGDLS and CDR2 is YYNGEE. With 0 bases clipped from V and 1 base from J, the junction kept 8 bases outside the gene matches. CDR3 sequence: CASSVGSFGQGSYNSPLHF. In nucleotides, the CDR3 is TGTGCCAGCAGCGTAGGATCTTTTGGACAGGGGTCCTATAATTCACCCCTCCACTTT. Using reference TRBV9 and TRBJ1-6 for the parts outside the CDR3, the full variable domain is DSGVTQTPKHLITATGQRVTLRCSPRSGDLSVYWYQQSLDQGLQFLIQYYNGEERAKGNILERFSAQQFPDLHSELNLSSLELGDSALYFCASSVGSFGQGSYNSPLHFGNGTRLTVT.

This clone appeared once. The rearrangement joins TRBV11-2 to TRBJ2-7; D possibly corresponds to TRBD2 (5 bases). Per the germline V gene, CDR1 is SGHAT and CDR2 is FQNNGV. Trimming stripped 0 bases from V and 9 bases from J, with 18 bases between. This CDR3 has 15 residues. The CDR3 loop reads CASSLDWERKVWQYF. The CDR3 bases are TGTGCCAGCAGCTTAGATTGGGAGAGAAAGGTGTGGCAGTACTTC. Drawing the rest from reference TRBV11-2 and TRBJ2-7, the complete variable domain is EAGVAQSPRYKIIEKRQSVAFWCNPISGHATLYWYQQILGQGPKLLIQFQNNGVVDDSQLPKDRFSAERLKGVDSTLKIQPAKLEDSAVYLCASSLDWERKVWQYFGPGTRLTVT.

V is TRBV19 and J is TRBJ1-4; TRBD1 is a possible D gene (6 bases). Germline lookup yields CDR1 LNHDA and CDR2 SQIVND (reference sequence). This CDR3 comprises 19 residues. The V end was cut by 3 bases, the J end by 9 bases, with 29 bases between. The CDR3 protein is CASSIPRPLWTRQGKKLFF. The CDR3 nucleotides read TGTGCCAGTAGTATCCCTCGGCCGCTCTGGACAAGGCAGGGGAAAAAACTGTTTTTT.

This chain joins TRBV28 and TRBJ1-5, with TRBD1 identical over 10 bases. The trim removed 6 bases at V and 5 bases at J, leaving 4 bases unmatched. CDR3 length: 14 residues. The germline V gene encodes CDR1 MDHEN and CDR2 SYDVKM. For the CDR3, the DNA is TGTGCCAGCAGACGACAGGGGGCCGATCAGCCCCAGCATTTT. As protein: CASRRQGADQPQHF. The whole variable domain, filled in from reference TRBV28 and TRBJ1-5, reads DVKVTQSSRYLVKRTGEKVFLECVQDMDHENMFWYRQDPGLGLRLIYFSYDVKMKEKGDIPEGYSVSREKKERFSLILESASTNQTSMYLCASRRQGADQPQHFGDGTRLSIL.

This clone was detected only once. CDR3 amino acids: CASAPQGSSSGNTIYF. CDR3 coding DNA: TGCGCCAGCGCCCCCCAGGGCAGTTCCTCTGGAAACACCATATATTTT. The gene calls are TRBV5-1 and TRBJ1-3, with a weak D call TRBD1 (5 bases). The CDR3 contains 16 residues. The germline V and J ends were trimmed by 7 bases and 0 bases, with 17 bases remaining between them. In germline, CDR1 is SGHRS, CDR2 YFSETQ.